The entry below describes one T cell receptor (beta chain). The antigen is not known. This record belongs to a study of CD8 T cells in ankylosing spondylitis. Whole-study results and caveats: Significant enrichment of disease-linked clones was reported in matched ankylosing spondylitis synovial fluid. A motif of under ten highly homologous TCR beta variants was seen as apparently characteristic of ankylosing spondylitis blood.

This CDR3 region has 14 residues. Germline CDR1 SGHRS, CDR2 YFSETQ. The germline V and J ends were trimmed by 0 bases and 7 bases, with 13 bases remaining between them. One entry per CDR3 protein results from TCRdb running MiXCR on the 5' RACE reads. The repertoire holds hundreds of thousands of distinct CDR3 sequences, about 10% seen once, with under 0.6% in the top ten. Sequencing was carried out using blood, either unsorted or a sorted T cell fraction (not recorded which). The TCR sequence derives from a male donor with ankylosing spondylitis. The rearrangement links TRBV5-1 to TRBJ1-2; a possible D gene is TRBD1 (6 bases). The CDR3 reads CASSLDGQLVGYTF. In DNA form, the CDR3 reads TGCGCCAGCAGCTTGGATGGACAGTTGGTTGGCTACACCTTC.